A selection of T cell receptor beta chains follows, all from one sample in a study of response to subunit inactivated influenza vaccine. TCRdb re-called the RT-PCR reads with MiXCR, one entry per CDR3 protein. The repertoire consists of about 520,000 distinct CDR3 sequences, with under 8.5% occurring once and the leading ten covering over 10%. The sequences come from PBMCs from blood, collected around 2 years after vaccination. The receptors originated from a man between 50 and 69 years old who received an inactivated influenza vaccine. The CDR3 runs from the conserved cysteine through the conserved F or W. The D gene is left open where the match is weak. The listing skips clone size in some rows; elsewhere it reads once, few, many or a size class.

d_call	v_call	j_call	clone_size	cdr3_aa	cdr3_nt
.	TRBV10-3	TRBJ2-2	.	CAISDRANTGELFF	TGTGCCATCAGTGACAGGGCTAACACCGGGGAGCTGTTTTTT
.	TRBV12-3/TRBV12-4	TRBJ2-6	few	CASSPTVTGANVLTF	TGTGCCAGCAGTCCGACAGTAACTGGGGCCAACGTCCTGACTTTC
.	TRBV2	TRBJ2-3	few	CASSAGTQYF	TGTGCCAGCAGTGCTGGTACGCAGTATTTT
.	TRBV7-9	TRBJ2-3	.	CASSLDIAAGRSDTQYF	TGTGCCAGCAGCTTAGACATAGCGGCGGGGAGGTCAGATACGCAGTATTTT
.	TRBV7-9	TRBJ2-1	few	CASSLGRAEQFF	TGTGCCAGCAGCTTAGGCAGGGCTGAGCAGTTCTTC
.	TRBV4-2	TRBJ2-5	few	CASSQAPGGYQETQYF	TGTGCCAGCAGCCAAGCCCCAGGCGGGTACCAAGAGACCCAGTACTTC
TRBD1	TRBV5-1	TRBJ1-6	.	CASSLYTGVYNSPLHF	TGCGCCAGCAGCTTGTATACAGGGGTTTATAATTCACCCCTCCACTTT
.	TRBV5-4	TRBJ2-1	few	CASSLSLVGSNEQFF	TGTGCCAGCAGCTTGTCGCTAGTAGGTTCGAATGAGCAGTTCTTC
.	TRBV4-1	TRBJ1-5	many	CASSQGLNQPQHF	TGTGCCAGCAGCCAAGGGCTGAATCAGCCCCAGCATTTT
TRBD2	TRBV20-1	TRBJ2-1	.	CSAAGLAGGNNEQFF	TGCAGTGCTGCTGGACTAGCGGGAGGGAACAATGAGCAGTTCTTC
.	TRBV25-1	TRBJ1-1	few	CASSDPGTEAFF	TGTGCCAGCAGTGATCCAGGGACTGAAGCTTTCTTT
.	TRBV25-1	TRBJ1-4	.	CASSEIFGSEKLFF	TGTGCCAGCAGTGAAATCTTTGGATCGGAAAAACTGTTTTTT
TRBD2	TRBV3-1	TRBJ2-4	few	CASSQDGLAENIQYF	TGTGCCAGCAGCCAAGATGGTCTAGCGGAAAACATTCAGTACTTC
.	TRBV5-6	TRBJ2-5	few	CASSLGALEGETQYF	TGTGCCAGCAGCTTGGGGGCACTGGAGGGAGAGACCCAGTACTTC
.	TRBV21-1	TRBJ2-3	.	CASSKGGAGTFSTDTQYF	TGTGCCAGCAGCAAAGGAGGAGCAGGGACTTTTTCCACAGATACGCAGTATTTT
TRBD1	TRBV12-3/TRBV12-4	TRBJ2-5	few	CASSSGTGEEWETQYF	TGTGCCAGCAGCTCCGGGACAGGGGAGGAATGGGAGACCCAGTACTTC
.	TRBV20-1	TRBJ1-6	.	CSAREGGNSPLHF	TGCAGTGCTAGAGAGGGAGGGAATTCACCCCTCCACTTT
.	TRBV3-1	TRBJ2-7	few	CASSQQGGIYEQYF	TGTGCCAGCAGCCAGCAAGGGGGGATCTACGAGCAGTACTTC
TRBD1	TRBV28	TRBJ2-3	few	CASSPWTGGADTQYF	TGTGCCAGCAGTCCCTGGACAGGGGGCGCAGATACGCAGTATTTT
TRBD1	TRBV6-1	TRBJ1-2	few	CASRSGDRGNYGYTF	TGTGCCAGCAGGTCTGGGGACAGGGGAAACTATGGCTACACCTTC
.	TRBV19	TRBJ2-1	.	CASSIEDYLSYNEQFF	TGTGCCAGTAGTATAGAGGACTACCTCTCCTACAATGAGCAGTTCTTC
.	TRBV28	TRBJ1-5	few	CASSPHMDSNQPQHF	TGTGCCAGCAGTCCTCATATGGATAGCAATCAGCCCCAGCATTTT
TRBD1	TRBV9	TRBJ2-7	many	CASSVAGGQGSYEQYF	TGTGCCAGCAGCGTAGCTGGGGGACAGGGCTCCTACGAGCAGTACTTC
.	TRBV20-1	TRBJ2-7	few	CSALGSTYEQYF	TGCAGTGCTCTGGGCTCCACCTACGAGCAGTACTTC